Below are 27 T cell receptor beta chains sequenced from a single sample in a study of blood T cell repertoires in COVID-19. The assay was immunoSEQ multiplex PCR, and TCRdb's table has in-frame clones only and misses some. This sample carries a few hundred thousand clones, about 90% of them seen once, and the ten largest clones take approximately 6%. The sample taken for sequencing was PBMCs or T cells enriched from blood (not recorded which). These receptors were taken from a woman aged 30 to 39 who had recovered from COVID-19.

The chain couples TRBV19 to TRBJ1-2; D is perhaps TRBD1 (6 bases). Trimming left V 5 bases short and J 7 bases short, with 17 bases between. Germline CDR1 reads LNHDA; CDR2 reads SQIVND (reference sequence). The CDR3 contains 14 residues. The CDR3 nucleotides are TGTGCCAGTAGTGCGTACAGGGTAGCGGGTGGCTACACCTTC. It codes for CASSAYRVAGGYTF.

The V call is TRBV30, the J call TRBJ1-5, with 7 positions matching TRBD1. J lost 0 bases, V lost 0 bases, and 5 bases had no gene match. CDR3 length: 16 amino acids. From germline, CDR1 is GTSNPN and CDR2 SVGIG (reference sequence). The CDR3 DNA sequence: TGTGCCTGGAGTGTACGGGCAGGGGGTAGCAATCAGCCCCAGCATTTT. As protein: CAWSVRAGGSNQPQHF. Full variable domain (rest looked up from reference TRBV30 and TRBJ1-5): SQTIHQWPATLVQPVGSPLSLECTVEGTSNPNLYWYRQAAGRGLQLLFYSVGIGQISSEVPQNLSASRPQDRQFILSSKKLLLSDSGFYLCAWSVRAGGSNQPQHFGDGTRLSIL.

This rearrangement joins TRBV14 to TRBJ1-3; 9 bases align to TRBD1. Germline CDR1 and CDR2: SGHDN and FVKESK. Trimming took 6 bases from V and 7 from J; bases not matched to a gene: 4. The CDR3 loop spans 13 amino acids. CDR3 region: CASRRTGDNTIYF. CDR3 bases: TGTGCCAGCAGGCGGACAGGGGATAACACCATATATTTT.

The chain recombines TRBV9 with TRBJ2-7; D remains ambiguous. CDR1 is SGDLS, CDR2 YYNGEE, per germline. Trimming cost V 2 bases and J 2 bases, with 8 bases left between them. This CDR3 is built from 13 residues. In DNA, the CDR3 is TGTGCCAGCAGCGTGGCGGATACCTACGAGCAGTACTTC. Protein: CASSVADTYEQYF.

The rearrangement joins TRBV5-6 to TRBJ1-1; D ambiguous. The germline V and J ends were trimmed by 4 bases and 0 bases, with 10 bases remaining between them. Germline V gives CDR1 SGHDT, CDR2 YYEEEE. The CDR3 covers 14 residues. This CDR3 is CASSATLMNTEAFF. The CDR3 DNA reads as TGTGCCAGCAGCGCGACACTTATGAACACTGAAGCTTTCTTT.

The sample holds one count of this clone. The chain carries TRBV4-1 and TRBJ1-1; D is possibly TRBD1 (6 bases). The CDR3 totals 15 residues. Trimming shortened V by 1 base and J by 6 bases, and 15 bases separated the two germline ends. In germline, CDR1 is MGHRA, CDR2 YSYEKL. CDR3 DNA: TGCGCCAGCAGCCAAGGGACAACAGGGATTTCTGAAGCTTTCTTT. Encoded protein: CASSQGTTGISEAFF.

The chain is built from TRBV6-6 and TRBJ1-2; no clear D gene. The V end was cut by 4 bases, the J end by 7 bases, with 7 bases between. The germline gives CDR1 MNHNY, CDR2 SVGAGI (reference sequence). This CDR3 region has 11 residues. DNA of the CDR3: TGTGCCAGCAGTTCGTGGCTTGGCTACACCTTC. Its translation is CASSSWLGYTF.

Only a few counts were recorded for this clone. The chain recombines TRBV2 with TRBJ2-4, with D tentatively TRBD2 (7 bases). V lost 2 bases to trimming and J lost 6 bases, with 20 bases between them. Germline V lookup: CDR1 SNHLY, CDR2 FYNNEI. CDR3 length equals 17 residues. The CDR3 DNA is TGTGCCAGCAGTGAAACCCGAGGGGGGGCTGGTATAAACATTCAGTACTTC. Its protein is CASSETRGGAGINIQYF.

The chain couples TRBV6-4 to TRBJ1-2, with D tentatively TRBD1 (6 bases). This CDR3 has 16 amino acids. Deletions cut 2 bases from V and 3 bases from J, with 16 bases between. Looked up from germline, CDR1 is MRHNA and CDR2 is SNTAGT. The CDR3 DNA follows: TGTGCCAGCAGTGACGTGGGTCGCAGGGGCGACTATGGCTACACCTTC. The encoded protein is CASSDVGRRGDYGYTF.

Of note for this clone: At one boundary the junction diverges from the germline segment, which might be a read error. The J gene is TRBJ1-2, the V gene TRBV7-2; weak D call: TRBD1 (6 bases). The V gene's germline CDR1 is SGHTA and CDR2 FQGNSA. The CDR3 contains 11 residues. The CDR3 DNA is TGTGCCAGCAGCCGCGGGGGCCTGAGCTTCTTC. Protein sequence: CASSRGGLSFF.

CDR3 amino acids: CASSPGGLAGGQETQYF. The DNA of the CDR3 is TGCGCCAGCAGCCCAGGTGGACTAGCGGGGGGACAAGAGACCCAGTACTTC. The chain combines TRBV5-1 with TRBJ2-5, with 14 bases lining up with TRBD2. The CDR3 totals 17 residues. The germline gives CDR1 SGHRS, CDR2 YFSETQ. V shed 4 bases, J shed 2 bases, and the junction held 7 bases outside the gene matches. The entire variable domain, with the rest obtained from reference TRBV5-1 and TRBJ2-5, is as follows: KAGVTQTPRYLIKTRGQQVTLSCSPISGHRSVSWYQQTPGQGLQFLFEYFSETQRNKGNFPGRFSGRQFSNSRSEMNVSTLELGDSALYLCASSPGGLAGGQETQYFGPGTRLLVL.

V usage is TRBV6-1 and J usage is TRBJ2-7; no definite D call. Germline assignment: CDR1 MNHNS and CDR2 SASEGT. V lost 3 bases and J lost 7, with 13 bases in between. CDR3 length: 13 residues. CDR3 sequence reads: CASSETELMEQYF. The CDR3 DNA sequence: TGTGCCAGCAGTGAGACGGAGCTGATGGAGCAGTACTTC.

The rearrangement uses TRBV7-8 and TRBJ1-1, with TRBD1 matching 7 bases. Trimming at V came to 5 bases and at J to 6 bases, leaving 9 bases not matched to a gene. CDR1 and CDR2 (germline): SGHVS, FQNEAQ. There are 14 residues in the CDR3. The CDR3 DNA sequence: TGTGCCAGCAGCACCTTTAGGGGGCCCGCTGAAGCTTTCTTT. This gives the protein CASSTFRGPAEAFF.

The chain couples TRBV6-5 to TRBJ1-6, with 8 bases fitting TRBD1. This CDR3 comprises 15 residues. CDR1 and CDR2 (germline): MNHEY, SVGAGI. V lost 4 bases, J lost 6 bases, and 5 bases stayed unmatched. CDR3 in amino acids: CASSLQGDSNSPLHF. The CDR3 region has the DNA TGTGCCAGCAGTTTACAGGGGGACAGTAATTCACCCCTCCACTTT.

The V and J genes are TRBV9 and TRBJ1-2; 7 nucleotides line up with TRBD1. Trimming removed 3 bases from V and 7 bases from J; junction bases left unmatched: 9. The CDR3 has 14 residues. Germline lookup yields CDR1 SGDLS and CDR2 YYNGEE. The CDR3 sequence: CASSASQGTGGYTF. CDR3 in DNA: TGTGCCAGCAGCGCATCACAGGGGACTGGTGGCTACACCTTC.

The chain joins TRBV5-6 to TRBJ1-6, with D uncertain. V was trimmed by 2 bases and J by 12 bases, leaving 18 bases between them. There are 15 residues in the CDR3. Germline assignment: CDR1 SGHDT and CDR2 YYEEEE. CDR3 bases: TGTGCCAGCAGCTTTCTTAGCACCATGGTCCAACCCCTCCACTTT. It yields the protein CASSFLSTMVQPLHF.

The chain is built from TRBV20-1 and TRBJ2-1; D remains unclear. The CDR3 has 12 amino acids. Deletions cut 3 bases from V and 6 bases from J, with 9 bases between. Germline CDR1 is DFQATT and CDR2 is SNEGSKA (reference sequence). The CDR3 is CSASFGVNEQFF. CDR3 bases: TGCAGTGCTAGTTTCGGAGTCAATGAGCAGTTCTTC.

V is TRBV5-1 and J is TRBJ1-3, with TRBD1 matching 7 bases. The CDR3 totals 16 residues. Germline V CDR1 and CDR2: SGHRS, YFSETQ. V lost 1 base to trimming and J lost 3 bases; unmatched junction nucleotides: 7. CDR3 nucleotide sequence: TGCGCCAGCAGCTTGACAGGGACAGCGAGTGGAAACACCATATATTTT. Protein: CASSLTGTASGNTIYF.

The chain joins TRBV7-2 to TRBJ2-1; 7 bases fit TRBD1. Germline-derived CDR1 and CDR2 are SGHTA and FQGNSA. The CDR3 extends over 16 amino acids. Trimming at V came to 5 bases and at J to 4 bases, leaving 11 bases not matched to a gene. The CDR3 sequence is CASSPHGTETYNEQFF. DNA for the CDR3: TGTGCCAGCAGCCCACACGGGACAGAGACGTACAATGAGCAGTTCTTC. Supplemented by reference TRBV7-2 and TRBJ2-1, the full variable domain reads GAGVSQSPSNKVTEKGKDVELRCDPISGHTALYWYRQSLGQGLEFLIYFQGNSAPDKSGLPSDRFSAERTGGSVSTLTIQRTQQEDSAVYLCASSPHGTETYNEQFFGPGTRLTVL.

V gene TRBV30 combines with J gene TRBJ1-5, with unresolved D. Deletions cut 0 bases from V and 0 bases from J, with 12 bases between. Germline CDR1 reads GTSNPN; CDR2 reads SVGIG (reference sequence). The CDR3 consists of 16 residues. The CDR3 protein is CAWSVPRSHSNQPQHF. In DNA form, the CDR3 reads TGTGCCTGGAGTGTACCTAGGTCCCATAGCAATCAGCCCCAGCATTTT.

This chain connects TRBV9 to TRBJ2-7; 10 bases map to TRBD1. The CDR3 is 15 residues long. Germline assignment: CDR1 SGDLS and CDR2 YYNGEE. J lost 5 bases, V lost 2 bases, and 7 bases had no gene match. In DNA, the CDR3 is TGTGCCAGCAGCGTTGGGACAGGGGTTGTGCACGAGCAGTACTTC. This sequence encodes CASSVGTGVVHEQYF.

V is TRBV6-5 and J is TRBJ2-7; possible D gene TRBD2, 5 bases. Germline V gene sequence: CDR1 MNHEY, CDR2 SVGAGI. The length of the CDR3 is 13 residues. V gave up 1 base and J gave up 7 bases, with 11 bases separating them. CDR3 DNA: TGTGCCAGCAGTTACTACGGGGTCTCGGAGCAGTACTTC. Protein product: CASSYYGVSEQYF.

The J gene is TRBJ2-2, the V gene TRBV5-4, with 8 bases lining up with TRBD2. V lost 5 bases and J lost 1; bases outside the gene matches: 4. The germline CDR1 and CDR2 sequences are SGHNT and YYREEE (reference sequence). CDR3 size: 15 residues. CDR3 in amino acids: CASRAGTRNTGELFF. CDR3 in DNA: TGTGCCAGCAGAGCCGGGACTAGGAACACCGGGGAGCTGTTTTTT.

The chain carries TRBV7-9 and TRBJ2-3; D remains ambiguous. Germline values: CDR1 SEHNR, CDR2 FQNEAQ (reference sequence). Trimming left V 1 base short and J 2 bases short, with 10 bases between. The CDR3 is 15 amino acids. CDR3 coding DNA: TGTGCCAGCAGCTTAGATACCCAGAACACAGATACGCAGTATTTT. This codes for CASSLDTQNTDTQYF. The entire variable domain, with the rest obtained from reference TRBV7-9 and TRBJ2-3, is as follows: DTGVSQNPRHKITKRGQNVTFRCDPISEHNRLYWYRQTLGQGPEFLTYFQNEAQLEKSRLLSDRFSAERPKGSFSTLEIQRTEQGDSAMYLCASSLDTQNTDTQYFGPGTRLTVL.

The chain uses TRBV6-2 or TRBV6-3 and TRBJ2-1; D perhaps matches TRBD2 (6 bases). Trimming removed 6 bases at V and 0 bases at J, with 12 bases between. Germline CDR1 and CDR2: MNHEY and SVGEGT. This CDR3 contains 15 residues. CDR3 region: CASSVRDFSYNEQFF. Here the CDR3 DNA reads TGTGCCAGCAGCGTACGGGACTTCTCCTACAATGAGCAGTTCTTC.

The V gene is TRBV4-2, the J gene TRBJ2-1; D remains unclear. The V and J ends lost 0 bases and 4 bases respectively, with 13 bases between them. Looked up from germline, CDR1 is LGHNA and CDR2 is YNFKEQ. The CDR3 consists of 16 residues. This chain's CDR3 is CASSQDDTTAYNEQFF. DNA for the CDR3: TGTGCCAGCAGCCAAGATGACACAACCGCGTACAATGAGCAGTTCTTC.

The rearrangement joins TRBV19 to TRBJ1-6; 9 bases fit TRBD1. V lost 7 bases, J lost 9 bases, and 10 bases stayed unmatched. The CDR3 spans 15 residues. Germline V lookup: CDR1 LNHDA, CDR2 SQIVND (reference sequence). This CDR3 is CASTLGQGVVSPLHF. CDR3 coding DNA: TGTGCCAGTACCCTGGGACAGGGAGTAGTTTCACCCCTCCACTTT. The variable domain in full, completed from reference TRBV19 and TRBJ1-6, reads DGGITQSPKYLFRKEGQNVTLSCEQNLNHDAMYWYRQDPGQGLRLIYYSQIVNDFQKGDIAEGYSVSREKKESFPLTVTSAQKNPTAFYLCASTLGQGVVSPLHFGNGTRLTVT.